The clone carrying this T cell receptor (beta chain) was seen just once. Germline CDR1 is MNHEY and CDR2 is SVGAGI. The V gene lost 0 bases and the J gene lost 8 bases, with 16 bases spanning the gap. The CDR3 contains 15 residues. The entry originates in a study of blood T cell repertoires in COVID-19. Study in general: Samples representing acute and convalescent COVID-19 were sourced from the United States, Italy and Spain. Sources were T cells, B-cell-depleted T cells, or PBMCs; the material itself was cDNA or gDNA.

In the authors' methods: Amplified reference gene primers provided the basis for estimating nucleated cell counts. The method was immunoSEQ multiplex PCR; TCRdb's version includes in-frame clones alone and lacks a portion of them. V, J and clone size were drawn from that table, and D and trimming were deduced from the DNA. The sample comprises about 200,000 clones, just over 85% of which are singletons, and about 4.1% rests with the top ten. The chain couples TRBV6-5 to TRBJ1-2; no reliable D call. This TCR came from a man aged 45 to 65 with acute or convalescent COVID-19. The sequencing input was peripheral blood. Here the CDR3 DNA reads TGTGCCAGCAGTTACTCGGCACTGGCGGCTAGGGGCTACACCTTC. Amino acid sequence: CASSYSALAARGYTF.